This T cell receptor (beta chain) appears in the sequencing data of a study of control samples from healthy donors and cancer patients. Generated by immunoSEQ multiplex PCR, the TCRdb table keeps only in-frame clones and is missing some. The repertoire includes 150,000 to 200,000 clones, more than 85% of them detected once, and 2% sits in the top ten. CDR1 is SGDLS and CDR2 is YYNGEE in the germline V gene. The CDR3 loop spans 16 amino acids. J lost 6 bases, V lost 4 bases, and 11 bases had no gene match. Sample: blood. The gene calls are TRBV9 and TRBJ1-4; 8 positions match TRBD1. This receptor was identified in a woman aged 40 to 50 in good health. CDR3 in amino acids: CASSPGDTGGYEKLFF. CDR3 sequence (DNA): TGTGCCAGCAGCCCCGGGGATACAGGGGGATATGAAAAACTGTTTTTT.